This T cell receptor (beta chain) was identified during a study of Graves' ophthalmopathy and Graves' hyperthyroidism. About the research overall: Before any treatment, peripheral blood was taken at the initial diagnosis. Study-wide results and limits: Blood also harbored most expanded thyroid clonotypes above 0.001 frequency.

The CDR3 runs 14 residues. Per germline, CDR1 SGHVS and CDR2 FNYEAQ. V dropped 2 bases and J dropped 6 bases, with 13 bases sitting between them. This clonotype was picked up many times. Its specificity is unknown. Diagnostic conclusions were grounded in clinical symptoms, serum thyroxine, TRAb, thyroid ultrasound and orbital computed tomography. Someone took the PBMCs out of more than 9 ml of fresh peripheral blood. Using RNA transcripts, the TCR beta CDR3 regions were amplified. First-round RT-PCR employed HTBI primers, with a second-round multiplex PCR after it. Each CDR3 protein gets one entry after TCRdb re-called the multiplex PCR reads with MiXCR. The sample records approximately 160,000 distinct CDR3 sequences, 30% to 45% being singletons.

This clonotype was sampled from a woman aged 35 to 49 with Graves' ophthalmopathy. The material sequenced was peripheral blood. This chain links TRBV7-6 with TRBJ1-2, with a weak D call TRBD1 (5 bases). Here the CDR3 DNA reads TGTGCCAGCAGCTTAACGGTCGAGGGGAATGGCTACACCTTC. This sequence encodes CASSLTVEGNGYTF.